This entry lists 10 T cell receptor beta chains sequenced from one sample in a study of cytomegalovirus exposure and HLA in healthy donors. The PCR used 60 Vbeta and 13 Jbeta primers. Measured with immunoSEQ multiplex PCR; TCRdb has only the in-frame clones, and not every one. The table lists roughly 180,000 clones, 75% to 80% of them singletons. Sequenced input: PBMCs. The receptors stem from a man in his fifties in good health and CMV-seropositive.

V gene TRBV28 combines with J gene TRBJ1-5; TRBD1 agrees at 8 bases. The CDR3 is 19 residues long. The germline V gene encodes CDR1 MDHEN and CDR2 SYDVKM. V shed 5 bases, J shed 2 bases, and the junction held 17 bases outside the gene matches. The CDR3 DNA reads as TGTGCCAGCAGTCCCCAGACAGGGGTTGGGGTTCGAGGCAATCAGCCCCAGCATTTT. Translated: CASSPQTGVGVRGNQPQHF. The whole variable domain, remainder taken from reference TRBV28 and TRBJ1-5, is DVKVTQSSRYLVKRTGEKVFLECVQDMDHENMFWYRQDPGLGLRLIYFSYDVKMKEKGDIPEGYSVSREKKERFSLILESASTNQTSMYLCASSPQTGVGVRGNQPQHFGDGTRLSIL.

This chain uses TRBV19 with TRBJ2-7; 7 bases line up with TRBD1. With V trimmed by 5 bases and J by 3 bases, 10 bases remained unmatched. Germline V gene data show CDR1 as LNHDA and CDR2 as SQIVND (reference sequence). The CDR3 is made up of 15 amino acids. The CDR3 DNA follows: TGTGCCAGTAGTTTCGCACAGGGGCCCGGCTACGAGCAGTACTTC. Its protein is CASSFAQGPGYEQYF. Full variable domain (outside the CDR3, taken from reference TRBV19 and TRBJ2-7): DGGITQSPKYLFRKEGQNVTLSCEQNLNHDAMYWYRQDPGQGLRLIYYSQIVNDFQKGDIAEGYSVSREKKESFPLTVTSAQKNPTAFYLCASSFAQGPGYEQYFGPGTRLTVT.

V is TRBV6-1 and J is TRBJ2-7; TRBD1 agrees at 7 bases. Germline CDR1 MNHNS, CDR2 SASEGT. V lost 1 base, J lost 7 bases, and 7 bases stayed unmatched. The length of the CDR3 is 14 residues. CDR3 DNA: TGTGCCAGCAGTGAAGGACAGGGTGTGGTTGAGCAGTACGTC. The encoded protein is CASSEGQGVVEQYV.

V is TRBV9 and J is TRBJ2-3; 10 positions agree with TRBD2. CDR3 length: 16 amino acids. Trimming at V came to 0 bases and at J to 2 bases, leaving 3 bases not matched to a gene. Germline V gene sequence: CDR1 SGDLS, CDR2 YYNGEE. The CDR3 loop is CASSVGTSGHTDTQYF. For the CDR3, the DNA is TGTGCCAGCAGCGTAGGGACTAGCGGACACACAGATACGCAGTATTTT.

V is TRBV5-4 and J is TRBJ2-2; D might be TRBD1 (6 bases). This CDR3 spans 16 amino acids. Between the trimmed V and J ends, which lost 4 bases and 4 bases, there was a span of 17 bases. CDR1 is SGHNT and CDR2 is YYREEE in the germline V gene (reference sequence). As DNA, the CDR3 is TGTGCCAGCAGCCCGTTCCCCGGGACAACCACCGGGGAGCTGTTTTTT. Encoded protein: CASSPFPGTTTGELFF.

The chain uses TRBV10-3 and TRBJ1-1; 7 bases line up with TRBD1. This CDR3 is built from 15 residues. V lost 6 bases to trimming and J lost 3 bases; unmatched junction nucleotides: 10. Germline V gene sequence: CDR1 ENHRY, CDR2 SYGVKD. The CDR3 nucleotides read TGTGCCATCAGAACCTCTACAGGGGTAGACACTGAAGCTTTCTTT. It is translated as CAIRTSTGVDTEAFF.

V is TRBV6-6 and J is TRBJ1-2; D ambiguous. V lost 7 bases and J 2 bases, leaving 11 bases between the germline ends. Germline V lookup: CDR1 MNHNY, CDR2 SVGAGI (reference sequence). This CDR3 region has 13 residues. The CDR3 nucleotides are TGTGCCAGCACCTCCAACGGGAACTATGGCTACACCTTC. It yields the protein CASTSNGNYGYTF.

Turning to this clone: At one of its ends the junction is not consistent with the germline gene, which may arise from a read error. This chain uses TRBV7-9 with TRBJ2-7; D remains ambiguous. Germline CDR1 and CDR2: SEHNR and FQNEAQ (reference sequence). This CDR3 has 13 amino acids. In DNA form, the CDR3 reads TGTTCCAGCAGCTTAAGTGAGACCTACGAGCAGTACTTC. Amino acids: CSSSLSETYEQYF.

The CDR3 nucleotides are TGTGCCAGCAGTAACAGGGGGAACACTGAAGCTTTCTTT. Translation: CASSNRGNTEAFF. J is TRBJ1-1 and V is TRBV28, with 7 positions matching TRBD1. Trimming took 5 bases from V and 1 from J; bases not matched to a gene: 1. The CDR3 consists of 13 residues. CDR1 is MDHEN, CDR2 SYDVKM, per germline.

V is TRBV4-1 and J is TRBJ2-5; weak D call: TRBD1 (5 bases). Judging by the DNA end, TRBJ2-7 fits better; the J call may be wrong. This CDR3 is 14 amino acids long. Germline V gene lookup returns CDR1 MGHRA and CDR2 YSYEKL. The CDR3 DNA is TGCGCCAGCAGCCAATGGGCAGGGCAGTACGAGCAGTACTTC. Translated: CASSQWAGQYEQYF.